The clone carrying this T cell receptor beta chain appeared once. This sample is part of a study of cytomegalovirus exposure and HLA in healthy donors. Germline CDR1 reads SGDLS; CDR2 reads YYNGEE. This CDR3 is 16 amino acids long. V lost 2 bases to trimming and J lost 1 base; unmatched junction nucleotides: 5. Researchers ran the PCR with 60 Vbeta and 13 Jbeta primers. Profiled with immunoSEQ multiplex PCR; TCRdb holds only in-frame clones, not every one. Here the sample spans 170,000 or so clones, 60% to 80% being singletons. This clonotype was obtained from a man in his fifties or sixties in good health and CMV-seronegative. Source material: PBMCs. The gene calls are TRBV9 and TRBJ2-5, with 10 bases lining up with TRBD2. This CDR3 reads CASSVSSGGFQETQYF. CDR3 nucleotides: TGTGCCAGCAGCGTCTCTAGCGGGGGATTCCAAGAGACCCAGTACTTC.